This TCR beta chain was sequenced during a study of type 1 regulatory T cells. For the study at large: An in vitro protocol generated T-allo10, a Tr1-enriched, alloantigen-specific CD4 T cell product. Study-wide results and caveats: Compared with non-type 1 regulatory T cells, type 1 regulatory T cells showed a more restricted TCR repertoire.

Comment on this clonotype: The antigen remains undetermined.

CDR3 length equals 11 residues. V lost 3 bases and J lost 5, with 3 bases in between. TCRdb processed the reads anew with MiXCR; each CDR3 protein has one entry. The sample lists over 55,000 distinct CDR3 sequences; 45% to 50% were seen once. This rearrangement joins TRBV12-3 or TRBV12-4 to TRBJ2-3; D ambiguous. The sequencing input was cultured non-Tr1 T cells, either the whole culture or a sorted T cell fraction (not recorded which). The clonotype comes from a human donor in good health. As DNA, the CDR3 is TGTGCCAGCAGTTTGCTAGATACGCAGTATTTT. Its translation is CASSLLDTQYF.